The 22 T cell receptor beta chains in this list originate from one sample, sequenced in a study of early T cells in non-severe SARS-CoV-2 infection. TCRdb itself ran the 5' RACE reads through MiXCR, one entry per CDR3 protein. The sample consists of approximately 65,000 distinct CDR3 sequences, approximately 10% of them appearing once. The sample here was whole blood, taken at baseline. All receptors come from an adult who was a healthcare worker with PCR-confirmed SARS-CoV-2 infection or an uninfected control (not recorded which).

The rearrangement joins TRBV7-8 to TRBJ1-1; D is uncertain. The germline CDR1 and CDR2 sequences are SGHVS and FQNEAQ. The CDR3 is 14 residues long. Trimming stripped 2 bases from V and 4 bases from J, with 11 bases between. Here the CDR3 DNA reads TGTGCCAGCAGCTTAAGCGGCGGCCGCACTGAAGCTTTCTTT. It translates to CASSLSGGRTEAFF.

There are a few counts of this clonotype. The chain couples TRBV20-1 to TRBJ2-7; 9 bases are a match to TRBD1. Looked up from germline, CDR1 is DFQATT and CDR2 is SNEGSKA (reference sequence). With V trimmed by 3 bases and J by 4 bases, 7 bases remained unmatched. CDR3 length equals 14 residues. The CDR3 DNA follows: TGCAGTGCTAGGGGACAGGGAATTAGGTACGAGCAGTACTTC. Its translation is CSARGQGIRYEQYF.

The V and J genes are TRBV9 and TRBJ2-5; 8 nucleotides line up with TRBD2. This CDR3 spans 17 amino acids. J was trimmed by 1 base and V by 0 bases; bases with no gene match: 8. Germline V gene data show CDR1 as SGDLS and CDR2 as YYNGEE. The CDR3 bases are TGTGCCAGCAGCGTAGGGGTAGCGGGGCCCCTCCAAGAGACCCAGTACTTC. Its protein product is CASSVGVAGPLQETQYF. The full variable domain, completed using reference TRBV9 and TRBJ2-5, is DSGVTQTPKHLITATGQRVTLRCSPRSGDLSVYWYQQSLDQGLQFLIQYYNGEERAKGNILERFSAQQFPDLHSELNLSSLELGDSALYFCASSVGVAGPLQETQYFGPGTRLLVL.

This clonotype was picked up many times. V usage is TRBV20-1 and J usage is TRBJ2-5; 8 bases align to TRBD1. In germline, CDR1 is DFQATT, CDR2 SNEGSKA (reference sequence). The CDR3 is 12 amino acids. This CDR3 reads CSGRDRQETQYF. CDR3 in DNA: TGCAGCGGTAGGGACAGGCAAGAGACCCAGTACTTC.

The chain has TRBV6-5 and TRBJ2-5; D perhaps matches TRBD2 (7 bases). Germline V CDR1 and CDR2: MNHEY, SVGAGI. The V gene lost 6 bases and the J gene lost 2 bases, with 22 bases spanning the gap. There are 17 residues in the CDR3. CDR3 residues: CASRPWRGGRIQETQYF. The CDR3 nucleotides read TGTGCCAGCAGACCATGGAGGGGGGGGCGGATTCAAGAGACCCAGTACTTC.

The DNA for the CDR3 is TGTGCCAGCAGTTTTGGGCAGGGAGCCTCCAATGAGCAGTTCTTC. Its protein product is CASSFGQGASNEQFF. This chain connects TRBV12-3 or TRBV12-4 to TRBJ2-1, with D perhaps assigned TRBD1 or TRBD2 (5 bases each). CDR3 length: 15 amino acids. V dropped 3 bases and J dropped 6 bases, with 15 bases sitting between them.

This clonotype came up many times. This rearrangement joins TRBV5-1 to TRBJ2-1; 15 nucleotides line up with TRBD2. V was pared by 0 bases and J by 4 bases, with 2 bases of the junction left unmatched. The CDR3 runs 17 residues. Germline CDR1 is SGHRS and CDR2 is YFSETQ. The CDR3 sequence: CASSLAGLAGGYNEQFF. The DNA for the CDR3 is TGCGCCAGCAGCTTGGCGGGACTAGCGGGGGGATACAATGAGCAGTTCTTC.

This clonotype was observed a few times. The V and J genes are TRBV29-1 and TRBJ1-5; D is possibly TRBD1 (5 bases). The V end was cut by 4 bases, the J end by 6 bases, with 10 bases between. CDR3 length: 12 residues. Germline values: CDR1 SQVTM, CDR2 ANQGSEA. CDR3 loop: CSVVEGSQPQHF. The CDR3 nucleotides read TGCAGCGTTGTCGAGGGGAGTCAGCCCCAGCATTTT. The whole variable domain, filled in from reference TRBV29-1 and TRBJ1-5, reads SAVISQKPSRDICQRGTSLTIQCQVDSQVTMMFWYRQQPGQSLTLIATANQGSEATYESGFVIDKFPISRPNLTFSTLTVSNMSPEDSSIYLCSVVEGSQPQHFGDGTRLSIL.

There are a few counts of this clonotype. DNA for the CDR3: TGTGCCAGCAGCGTAGGTACGGGTGGCAATCAGCCCCAGCATTTT. Amino acid sequence: CASSVGTGGNQPQHF. The chain couples TRBV9 to TRBJ1-5; D is ambiguous. The germline V and J ends were trimmed by 0 bases and 2 bases, with 9 bases remaining between them. The CDR3 is 15 residues long. The V gene's germline CDR1 is SGDLS and CDR2 YYNGEE.

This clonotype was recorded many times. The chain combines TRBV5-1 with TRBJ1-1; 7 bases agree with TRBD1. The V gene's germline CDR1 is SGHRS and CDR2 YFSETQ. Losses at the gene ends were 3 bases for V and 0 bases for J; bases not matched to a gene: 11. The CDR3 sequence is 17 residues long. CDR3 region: CASSSRDSRLMNTEAFF. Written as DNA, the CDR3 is TGCGCCAGCAGCTCCAGGGACAGCCGCCTGATGAACACTGAAGCTTTCTTT.

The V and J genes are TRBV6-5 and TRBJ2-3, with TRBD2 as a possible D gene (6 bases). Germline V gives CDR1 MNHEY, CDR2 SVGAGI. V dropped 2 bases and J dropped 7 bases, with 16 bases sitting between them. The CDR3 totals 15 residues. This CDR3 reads CASSYREQLGYTQYF. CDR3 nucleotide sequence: TGTGCCAGCAGTTACCGGGAGCAACTCGGGTATACGCAGTATTTT.

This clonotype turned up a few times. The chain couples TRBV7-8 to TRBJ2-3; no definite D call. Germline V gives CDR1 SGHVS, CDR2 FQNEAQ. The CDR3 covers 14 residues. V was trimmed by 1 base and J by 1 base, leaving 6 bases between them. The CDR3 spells CASSLVPGTDTQYF. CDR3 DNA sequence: TGTGCCAGCAGCTTAGTTCCCGGCACAGATACGCAGTATTTT.

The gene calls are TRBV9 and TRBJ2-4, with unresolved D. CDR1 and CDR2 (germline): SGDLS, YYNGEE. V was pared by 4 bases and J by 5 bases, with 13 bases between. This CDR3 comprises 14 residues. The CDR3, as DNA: TGTGCCAGCAGCCCCCCAGTTCGGGAAAACATTCAGTACTTC. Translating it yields CASSPPVRENIQYF.

CDR3 loop: CASSPPWDYEQYF. As DNA, the CDR3 is TGTGCCAGCAGCCCCCCATGGGACTACGAGCAGTACTTC. The chain recombines TRBV7-9 with TRBJ2-7; D unresolved. The V end was cut by 5 bases, the J end by 3 bases, with 11 bases between. The CDR3 extends over 13 amino acids. Germline CDR1 SEHNR, CDR2 FQNEAQ (reference sequence).

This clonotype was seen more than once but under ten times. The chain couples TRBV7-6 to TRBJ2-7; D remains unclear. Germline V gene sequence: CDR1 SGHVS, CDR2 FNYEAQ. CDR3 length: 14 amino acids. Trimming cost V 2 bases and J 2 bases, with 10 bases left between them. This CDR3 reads CASSLRASPYEQYF. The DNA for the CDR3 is TGTGCCAGCAGCTTAAGGGCATCCCCCTACGAGCAGTACTTC.

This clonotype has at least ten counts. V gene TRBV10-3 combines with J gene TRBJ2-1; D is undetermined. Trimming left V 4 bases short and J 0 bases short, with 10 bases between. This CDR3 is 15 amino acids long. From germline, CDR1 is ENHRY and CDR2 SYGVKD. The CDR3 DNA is TGTGCCATCAGTGGCAAAGGTAGCTCCTACAATGAGCAGTTCTTC. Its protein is CAISGKGSSYNEQFF.

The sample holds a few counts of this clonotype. Here the CDR3 DNA reads TGTGCCAGCAGCTTAGAGGGGCTATGGACCGGGGAGCTGTTTTTT. Translating gives CASSLEGLWTGELFF. V is TRBV11-2 and J is TRBJ2-2, with D possibly being TRBD1 (5 bases). Germline V gene data show CDR1 as SGHAT and CDR2 as FQNNGV. V shed 0 bases and J shed 5 bases, with 10 bases lying between them. CDR3 length: 15 residues.

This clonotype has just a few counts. CDR3 coding DNA: TGTGCCAGCTCACCAATACAGGAAGAGACCCAGTACTTC. Encoded protein: CASSPIQEETQYF. The chain recombines TRBV18 with TRBJ2-5; D is possibly TRBD1 (5 bases). The CDR3 runs to 13 residues. Germline V gives CDR1 KGHSH, CDR2 LQKENI. V was trimmed by 2 bases and J by 3 bases, leaving 7 bases between them. Based on the CDR3 plus reference TRBV18 and TRBJ2-5, the full variable domain is NAGVMQNPRHLVRRRGQEARLRCSPMKGHSHVYWYRQLPEEGLKFMVYLQKENIIDESGMPKERFSAEFPKEGPSILRIQQVVRGDSAAYFCASSPIQEETQYFGPGTRLLVL.

The CDR3 region is CASSRTGSEGTEAFF. The CDR3 DNA follows: TGTGCCAGCTCACGAACCGGGTCCGAAGGGACTGAAGCTTTCTTT. The V and J genes are TRBV18 and TRBJ1-1, with no clear D. The length of the CDR3 is 15 residues. V was shortened by 4 bases and J by 5 bases, with 17 bases between the two germline ends. In germline, CDR1 is KGHSH, CDR2 LQKENI. The whole variable domain, remainder taken from reference TRBV18 and TRBJ1-1, is NAGVMQNPRHLVRRRGQEARLRCSPMKGHSHVYWYRQLPEEGLKFMVYLQKENIIDESGMPKERFSAEFPKEGPSILRIQQVVRGDSAAYFCASSRTGSEGTEAFFGQGTRLTVV.

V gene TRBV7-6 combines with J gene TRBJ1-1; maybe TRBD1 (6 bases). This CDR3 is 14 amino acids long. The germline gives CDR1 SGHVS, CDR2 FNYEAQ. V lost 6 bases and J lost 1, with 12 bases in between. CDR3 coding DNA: TGTGCCAGCAGTAAATGGACAGCGAACACTGAAGCTTTCTTT. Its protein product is CASSKWTANTEAFF. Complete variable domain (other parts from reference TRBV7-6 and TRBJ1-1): GAGVSQSPRYKVTKRGQDVALRCDPISGHVSLYWYRQALGQGPEFLTYFNYEAQQDKSGLPNDRFSAERPEGSISTLTIQRTEQRDSAMYRCASSKWTANTEAFFGQGTRLTVV.

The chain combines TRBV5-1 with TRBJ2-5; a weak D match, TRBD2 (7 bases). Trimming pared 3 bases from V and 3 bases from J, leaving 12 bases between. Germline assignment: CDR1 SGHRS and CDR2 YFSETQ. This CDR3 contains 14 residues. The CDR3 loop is CASSSQGTKETQYF. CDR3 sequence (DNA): TGCGCCAGCAGCTCGCAGGGGACTAAAGAGACCCAGTACTTC.

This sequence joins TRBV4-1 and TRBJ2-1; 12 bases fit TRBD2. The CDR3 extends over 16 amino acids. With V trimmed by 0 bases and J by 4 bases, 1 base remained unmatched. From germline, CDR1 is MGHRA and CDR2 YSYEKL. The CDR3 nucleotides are TGCGCCAGCAGCCAAGAACTAGCGGGGGGATACAATGAGCAGTTCTTC. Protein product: CASSQELAGGYNEQFF.